The T cell receptor beta chain described here comes from a study of T cell responses to AZD1222 COVID-19 vaccine. Some clones are missing from TCRdb's copy, which holds only in-frame ones; the method was immunoSEQ multiplex PCR. In the table there are some 130,000 clones, roughly 89% of which are singletons. Looked up from germline, CDR1 is MRHNA and CDR2 is SNTAGT. The CDR3 runs 16 residues. Trimming at V came to 5 bases and at J to 2 bases, leaving 9 bases not matched to a gene. The chain employs TRBV6-4 and TRBJ2-3; 8 bases line up with TRBD1. The sequencing here drew on peripheral blood, taken 28 days after the second AZD1222 dose. This TCR was sampled from an adult who received the AZD1222 COVID-19 vaccine. This CDR3 reads CASSPGQGLHTDTQYF. As DNA, the CDR3 is TGTGCCAGCAGTCCTGGACAGGGCCTCCACACAGATACGCAGTATTTT.